The T cell receptor (beta chain) under discussion was sequenced for a study of T-cell reconstitution after alpha-beta-depleted transplantation in children. Study-level findings and limits: At one year after transplant, newly produced T cells mostly accounted for T-cell counts and diversity.

Construction of the TCRbeta library involved unique molecular identifiers. TCRdb re-called the PCR reads with MiXCR, one entry per CDR3 protein. This repertoire shows some 830,000 distinct CDR3 sequences, 15% to 20% found once; its top ten account for approximately 5%. This clonotype has just a few counts. Antigen unknown. The germline V gene has CDR1 MNHEY and CDR2 SMNVEV (reference sequence). Germline trimming cut 4 bases from V and 2 bases from J; bases unmatched to any gene: 4. This CDR3 is built from 14 residues. Sample: PBMCs, mostly from graft donor cells, taken 360 days after TCRalphabeta/CD19-depleted stem cell transplant. The sequence was collected from a male patient aged 10-17 years who had a stem cell transplant for acute lymphoblastic leukemia, so the T cells may come from the graft donor. The rearrangement links TRBV27 to TRBJ2-7; 8 bases are shared with TRBD1. Here the CDR3 reads CASSSRGLPYEQYF. CDR3 nucleotides: TGTGCCAGCAGTTCCAGGGGGCTACCCTACGAGCAGTACTTC.